This TCR beta chain is from a study of blood T cells in healthy people across ages. J was trimmed by 5 bases and V by 7 bases; bases with no gene match: 7. The CDR3 has 15 amino acids. The germline V gene encodes CDR1 MDHEN and CDR2 SYDVKM. A sample-barcoded 5' primer and a J-beta primer mix were used in a second PCR of about 7 to 12 cycles. TCRdb ran MiXCR on the 5' RACE reads and lists one entry per CDR3 protein. Of about 780,000 distinct CDR3 sequences in the sample, about 47% were seen once. Sample: blood. The rearrangement joins TRBV28 to TRBJ2-1; 11 positions agree with TRBD2. This TCR was sampled from a man older than 75 in good health. Here the CDR3 reads CASTTSGLADNEQFF. The CDR3 DNA reads TGTGCCAGCACCACCTCGGGACTAGCGGACAATGAGCAGTTCTTC. Based on the CDR3 plus reference TRBV28 and TRBJ2-1, the full variable domain is DVKVTQSSRYLVKRTGEKVFLECVQDMDHENMFWYRQDPGLGLRLIYFSYDVKMKEKGDIPEGYSVSREKKERFSLILESASTNQTSMYLCASTTSGLADNEQFFGPGTRLTVL.